This T cell receptor beta chain was retrieved from a study of OX40 agonist ivuxolimab in advanced cancers. Study-wide points: The study observed clonal expansion of CD4+ and CD8+ blood T cells by week 6 at 0.1 to 3.0 mg/kg. Among the least clonally expanded were partial responders at 0.1-3.0 mg/kg. Among some nonresponders, normalized T-cell clonal expansion was also low.

Trimming took off 0 bases at V and 0 bases at J, with 11 bases between the two ends. Germline-derived CDR1 and CDR2 are WNHNN and SYGVQD (reference sequence). The CDR3 has 16 amino acids. The table came from immunoSEQ multiplex PCR; TCRdb's copy has only in-frame clones and leaves some out. The sample lists about 69,000 clones, approximately 81% occurring once. Samples were taken at baseline and on day 1 of cycles 4 and 7. Note on this clone: Its antigen remains unidentified.

This clonotype was obtained from an adult with an advanced solid tumor such as melanoma, head and neck, liver or kidney cancer. The rearrangement joins TRBV10-1 to TRBJ1-1, with no clear D. The sample in question was CD4+ or CD8+ T cells sorted from blood, obtained in a trial of the OX40 agonist ivuxolimab. The CDR3, as DNA: TGCGCCAGCAGTGAGTCACATTGGGAGATGAACACTGAAGCTTTCTTT. It yields the protein CASSESHWEMNTEAFF.